This is a list of T cell receptor beta chains from one sample in a study of blood T cell repertoires in COVID-19. Measured with immunoSEQ multiplex PCR; TCRdb has only the in-frame clones, and not every one. This sample has 240,000 or so clones, with about 90% found just once. Material for sequencing was peripheral blood. These receptor sequences come from a man in his 60s with acute or convalescent COVID-19. Each CDR3 is given with its conserved first and last residue. Each record gives: V gene, J gene, clone size, CDR3 length, CDR3 protein. The listing skips clone size in some rows; elsewhere it reads once, few, many or a size class.

V gene: TRBV9
J gene: TRBJ1-1
clone size: NA
CDR3 length: 13
CDR3 protein: CASSSERNTEAFF

V gene: TRBV30
J gene: TRBJ2-1
clone size: NA
CDR3 length: 14
CDR3 protein: CAWSLGARHNEQFF

V gene: TRBV11-3
J gene: TRBJ2-1
clone size: few
CDR3 length: 16
CDR3 protein: CASSLGTSGVYNEQFF

V gene: TRBV3-1/TRBV3-2
J gene: TRBJ2-1
clone size: NA
CDR3 length: 16
CDR3 protein: CASSRFSGALMNEQFF

V gene: TRBV7-9
J gene: TRBJ1-4
clone size: NA
CDR3 length: 14
CDR3 protein: CASSQDISNEKLFF

V gene: TRBV15
J gene: TRBJ1-1
clone size: few
CDR3 length: 17
CDR3 protein: CATSRDWVGAVNTEAFF

V gene: TRBV27
J gene: TRBJ1-6
clone size: once
CDR3 length: 15
CDR3 protein: CASSWGQGSNSPLHF

V gene: TRBV6-2/TRBV6-3
J gene: TRBJ1-2
clone size: NA
CDR3 length: 13
CDR3 protein: CASSSDRNYGYTF

V gene: TRBV6-5
J gene: TRBJ1-1
clone size: NA
CDR3 length: 12
CDR3 protein: CASSSTGTEAFF

V gene: TRBV18
J gene: TRBJ1-1
clone size: NA
CDR3 length: 15
CDR3 protein: CASSAGTAMNTEAFF

V gene: TRBV7-3
J gene: TRBJ1-1
clone size: NA
CDR3 length: 13
CDR3 protein: CASSPPGHTEAFF

V gene: TRBV6-6
J gene: TRBJ2-1
clone size: NA
CDR3 length: 18
CDR3 protein: CASSRQPLAGEGGGEQFF

V gene: TRBV23-1
J gene: TRBJ1-3
clone size: NA
CDR3 length: 13
CDR3 protein: CASSQSEGNTIYF

V gene: TRBV19
J gene: TRBJ1-1
clone size: NA
CDR3 length: 15
CDR3 protein: CASRFSGVPNTEAFF

V gene: TRBV7-6
J gene: TRBJ2-1
clone size: few
CDR3 length: 15
CDR3 protein: CASSQDRGQGNEQFF

V gene: TRBV28
J gene: TRBJ2-3
clone size: once
CDR3 length: 15
CDR3 protein: CASIGLRGSTDTQYF

V gene: TRBV28
J gene: TRBJ1-5
clone size: NA
CDR3 length: 15
CDR3 protein: CASSLWAVSNQPQHF

V gene: TRBV15
J gene: TRBJ2-3
clone size: NA
CDR3 length: 16
CDR3 protein: CATSKTASGSPDTQYF

V gene: TRBV5-5
J gene: TRBJ1-2
clone size: NA
CDR3 length: 16
CDR3 protein: CASSLAQPLANYGYTF

V gene: TRBV7-2
J gene: TRBJ2-3
clone size: NA
CDR3 length: 14
CDR3 protein: CASSQERAQDTQYF

V gene: TRBV15
J gene: TRBJ2-7
clone size: NA
CDR3 length: 13
CDR3 protein: CATSRDLSYEQYF

V gene: TRBV11-3
J gene: TRBJ2-2
clone size: NA
CDR3 length: 16
CDR3 protein: CASSPRQGGNTGELFF

V gene: TRBV24-1
J gene: TRBJ1-6
clone size: few
CDR3 length: 15
CDR3 protein: CATSDAGGYNSPLHF

V gene: TRBV9
J gene: TRBJ1-2
clone size: NA
CDR3 length: 16
CDR3 protein: CASSPSGGRINYGYTF

V gene: TRBV6-2/TRBV6-3
J gene: TRBJ2-7
clone size: few
CDR3 length: 12
CDR3 protein: CASSSGRYEQYF

V gene: TRBV24-1
J gene: TRBJ2-2
clone size: NA
CDR3 length: 16
CDR3 protein: CATSTLGQGFTGELFF

V gene: TRBV5-4
J gene: TRBJ2-5
clone size: NA
CDR3 length: 19
CDR3 protein: CASSSLRGQREKGLETQYF

V gene: TRBV28
J gene: TRBJ1-5
clone size: NA
CDR3 length: 16
CDR3 protein: CASSSEVGALEQPQHF

V gene: TRBV6-5
J gene: TRBJ2-7
clone size: NA
CDR3 length: 13
CDR3 protein: CASSRDRNYEQYF

V gene: TRBV10-3
J gene: TRBJ1-1
clone size: NA
CDR3 length: 15
CDR3 protein: CAISWGTGENTEAFF

V gene: TRBV12-1
J gene: TRBJ1-1
clone size: NA
CDR3 length: 15
CDR3 protein: CASSFYRFMNTEAFF

V gene: TRBV7-8
J gene: TRBJ1-3
clone size: NA
CDR3 length: 15
CDR3 protein: CASSHPSGTGNTIYF

V gene: TRBV2
J gene: TRBJ2-7
clone size: NA
CDR3 length: 11
CDR3 protein: CASSTSPDRYF

V gene: TRBV25-1
J gene: TRBJ2-1
clone size: NA
CDR3 length: 15
CDR3 protein: CASRGRLAGVNEQFF

V gene: TRBV29-1
J gene: TRBJ1-1
clone size: NA
CDR3 length: 11
CDR3 protein: CSAASNTEAFF

V gene: TRBV29-1
J gene: TRBJ2-3
clone size: NA
CDR3 length: 16
CDR3 protein: CSVVYTSGSGTDTQYF

V gene: TRBV5-1
J gene: TRBJ2-7
clone size: NA
CDR3 length: 12
CDR3 protein: CASSRDRGEQYF

V gene: TRBV15
J gene: TRBJ2-5
clone size: once
CDR3 length: 15
CDR3 protein: CATSRDMGRQETQYF

V gene: TRBV5-6
J gene: TRBJ1-4
clone size: NA
CDR3 length: 14
CDR3 protein: CASSLQRRALGLFF

V gene: TRBV28
J gene: TRBJ1-5
clone size: few
CDR3 length: 11
CDR3 protein: CASSSSQGLHF

V gene: TRBV6-5
J gene: TRBJ1-2
clone size: NA
CDR3 length: 13
CDR3 protein: CASSPGGMGGYTF

V gene: TRBV7-2
J gene: TRBJ2-1
clone size: NA
CDR3 length: 16
CDR3 protein: CASSRRRGQGGNEQFF

V gene: TRBV25-1
J gene: TRBJ1-5
clone size: once
CDR3 length: 16
CDR3 protein: CASSGAGAPGNQPQHF

V gene: TRBV27
J gene: TRBJ1-6
clone size: NA
CDR3 length: 15
CDR3 protein: CASSPGGRGNSPLHF

V gene: TRBV25-1
J gene: TRBJ2-3
clone size: NA
CDR3 length: 15
CDR3 protein: CASSMTGVSTDTQYF

V gene: TRBV7-9
J gene: TRBJ1-6
clone size: NA
CDR3 length: 13
CDR3 protein: CASSLGLSSPLHF

V gene: TRBV7-9
J gene: TRBJ2-7
clone size: NA
CDR3 length: 15
CDR3 protein: CASSLSLAGSLEQYF

V gene: TRBV6-5
J gene: TRBJ2-5
clone size: NA
CDR3 length: 13
CDR3 protein: CASSYRGRETQYF

V gene: TRBV4-1
J gene: TRBJ2-7
clone size: NA
CDR3 length: 16
CDR3 protein: CASSQDSGTGAYEQYF

V gene: TRBV9
J gene: TRBJ1-2
clone size: NA
CDR3 length: 16
CDR3 protein: CASSARTGGSLYGYTF

V gene: TRBV7-2
J gene: TRBJ1-2
clone size: few
CDR3 length: 16
CDR3 protein: CASSPGQFFSNYGYTF

V gene: TRBV28
J gene: TRBJ1-2
clone size: NA
CDR3 length: 14
CDR3 protein: CASTATGTVYGYTF

V gene: TRBV5-4
J gene: TRBJ2-3
clone size: NA
CDR3 length: 18
CDR3 protein: CASSSPFGGPFSTDTQYF

V gene: TRBV12-3/TRBV12-4
J gene: TRBJ1-1
clone size: NA
CDR3 length: 13
CDR3 protein: CASSQTGETEAFF

V gene: TRBV24-1
J gene: TRBJ2-1
clone size: NA
CDR3 length: 15
CDR3 protein: CATSSRDRAIDEQFF

V gene: TRBV5-6
J gene: TRBJ1-5
clone size: NA
CDR3 length: 15
CDR3 protein: CASSLRGSGAQPQHF

V gene: TRBV25-1
J gene: TRBJ1-1
clone size: NA
CDR3 length: 13
CDR3 protein: CASSGTRGTEAFF

V gene: TRBV5-1
J gene: TRBJ2-7
clone size: NA
CDR3 length: 13
CDR3 protein: CASRQGSVYEQYF

V gene: TRBV7-2
J gene: TRBJ2-7
clone size: NA
CDR3 length: 14
CDR3 protein: CASSKDRGLYEQYF

V gene: TRBV30
J gene: TRBJ1-6
clone size: few
CDR3 length: 15
CDR3 protein: CAWSRQGRANSPLHF